Listed below are T cell receptor beta chains from one sample, sequenced in a study of vaccination and CD4 T cells after COVID-19. No antigens are known for them. One entry per CDR3 protein, called by TCRdb with MiXCR from the PCR reads. The sample carries approximately 12,000 distinct CDR3 sequences, 20% recorded once. Sequenced here: CD4+ T cells from blood, cultured in vitro, sampled before SARS-CoV-2 vaccination. The receptors shown here come from a human donor who received a COVID-19 vaccine. The CDR3 runs from the conserved cysteine through the conserved F or W.

j_call v_call cdr3_aa
TRBJ2-5 TRBV19 CASSRRPGRGAGQGKAETQYF
TRBJ2-5 TRBV5-1 CASSFVPSGGAGETQYF
TRBJ2-3 TRBV11-2 CASSFQLRTDTQYF
TRBJ1-5 TRBV20-1 CSAKTWTGGSQPQHF
TRBJ1-1 TRBV2 CASSAQGMGTEAFF
TRBJ1-3 TRBV12-3/TRBV12-4 CASRNRGDPSGNTIYF
TRBJ1-1 TRBV10-3 CAIWAPVSNTEAFF
TRBJ2-1 TRBV29-1 CSVAVSYNEQFF
TRBJ2-7 TRBV7-9 CASSSTSGGAHEQYF
TRBJ2-7 TRBV7-6 CASSLVQGDEQYF
TRBJ2-3 TRBV20-1 CSVISGGATDTQYF
TRBJ1-2 TRBV7-8 CASSLGQGARGYTF
TRBJ1-3 TRBV19 CASSIPDAGNTIYF
TRBJ2-6 TRBV7-8 CASEPLTGPSGANVLTF
TRBJ2-7 TRBV5-1 CASSLESGPYEQYF
TRBJ1-5 TRBV20-1 CSAEDRRDQPQHF
TRBJ2-3 TRBV27 CASSLGPPSTDTQYF
TRBJ1-2 TRBV30 CAWSPPYRGFGYTF
TRBJ1-1 TRBV6-5 CASSYFFGSTEAFF
TRBJ1-1 TRBV5-1 CASSRRDRNTEAFF
TRBJ2-3 TRBV3-1 CASSRDFADTQYF
TRBJ1-1 TRBV18 CASSPNTLGPSNTEAFF
TRBJ2-3 TRBV20-1 CSARGTTDRDGTDTQYF
TRBJ2-2 TRBV12-3/TRBV12-4 CASYTEWGAWGGELFF
TRBJ2-1 TRBV29-1 CSVERGLGNEQFF
TRBJ2-1 TRBV24-1 CATSDPGTSGGRDEQFF
TRBJ1-2 TRBV5-1 CASSPRASTRDSYGYTF
TRBJ1-1 TRBV10-2 CASSETGGRTEAFF
TRBJ2-5 TRBV10-3 CAISGPGKQETQYF
TRBJ2-3 TRBV5-6 CASSLALAGGTDTQYF
TRBJ2-3 TRBV5-4 CASSRRTAQTQYF
TRBJ2-4 TRBV12-3/TRBV12-4 CASSLGYDGNIQYF
TRBJ2-1 TRBV7-9 CASSLAHSNNEQFF
TRBJ2-3 TRBV5-1 CASSLGTGYGTDTQYF
TRBJ2-2 TRBV30 CAWSSGQQMNTGELFF
TRBJ1-1 TRBV5-1 CASSWKGQGGTEAFF
TRBJ1-4 TRBV6-5 CASSYGADKGSLNEKLFF
TRBJ1-2 TRBV9 CASSGRFSRDVSNYGYTF
TRBJ1-3 TRBV30 CAWSPLYREAGNTIYF
TRBJ1-3 TRBV7-9 CASSLAWDSLSSGNTIYF
TRBJ1-2 TRBV6-5 CASSYAAGGGYGYTF
TRBJ2-3 TRBV5-1 CASSSRASTDTQYF
TRBJ1-4 TRBV4-2 CASSPGQGTTNEKLFF
TRBJ2-7 TRBV5-8 CASSFAPARGLYEQYF
TRBJ1-1 TRBV3-1 CASSQGQMNTEAFF
TRBJ2-7 TRBV5-6 CASSPQGAYSYEQYF
TRBJ2-5 TRBV6-1 CASSEGVMRGGETQYF
TRBJ2-7 TRBV12-3/TRBV12-4 CASSLGGRGGQYF
TRBJ2-5 TRBV5-3 CARRGFGEETQYF
TRBJ2-2 TRBV10-3 CAARVAGGPVGELFF
TRBJ1-5 TRBV6-5 CASSYSRQSSNQPQHF
TRBJ1-2 TRBV15 CATSRDGRDRYGYTF
TRBJ1-1 TRBV10-3 CAIRPVLNTEAFF
TRBJ1-1 TRBV7-2 CASSLAPGQTEAFF
TRBJ1-3 TRBV7-9 CASSSMSGNTIYF
TRBJ1-2 TRBV30 CAWSHEGALNYGYTF
TRBJ1-4 TRBV2 CASSEGYSATNEKLFF